This T cell receptor (beta chain) originates from a study of OX40 agonist ivuxolimab in advanced cancers. For the study at large: Males comprised roughly four fifths of the group, whose mean age was approximately 60 years (range 23 to 79). Partial responses occurred in three patients (one hepatocellular carcinoma, two cutaneous melanoma). General study results and limits: Certain nonresponders additionally had low normalized T-cell clonal expansion.

In regard to this clone: Its cognate antigen is unknown.

Samples were taken at baseline and on day 1 of cycles 4 and 7. The repertoire was sequenced with immunoSEQ multiplex PCR; TCRdb's copy has only in-frame clones and lacks some. The table shows roughly 32,000 clones, with roughly 79% occurring only once. With 4 bases clipped from V and 2 bases from J, the junction kept 7 bases outside the gene matches. This CDR3 contains 15 residues. Germline CDR1 is MNHNS and CDR2 is SASEGT. Sequenced here: CD4+ or CD8+ T cells sorted from blood, sampled in a trial of the OX40 agonist ivuxolimab. The sequence was collected from an adult with an advanced solid tumor such as melanoma, head and neck, liver or kidney cancer. The gene calls are TRBV6-1 and TRBJ2-5; TRBD2 matches 7 bases. The CDR3 coding sequence is TGTGCCAGCAGTGCGCTCTCAGCGGGACAAGAGACCCAGTACTTC. The encoded protein is CASSALSAGQETQYF.